Presented here are 25 T cell receptor beta chains from one specimen sequenced in a study of early T cells in non-severe SARS-CoV-2 infection. MiXCR, run by TCRdb on the 5' RACE reads, gives a single entry per CDR3 protein. Found here are 60,000 or so distinct CDR3 sequences, less than 14% of them singletons; the top ten hold 1.7%. The sequenced sample consisted of whole blood. The receptor source for this set is an adult who was a healthcare worker with PCR-confirmed SARS-CoV-2 infection or an uninfected control (not recorded which).

This clonotype was seen ten or more times. V and J are TRBV12-3 or TRBV12-4 and TRBJ1-1, with D unclear. Trimming took 3 bases from V and 1 from J, leaving 9 bases between them. The length of the CDR3 is 14 residues. The CDR3 coding sequence is TGTGCCAGCAGTTTTGCAGGAGGGAACACTGAAGCTTTCTTT. It is translated as CASSFAGGNTEAFF.

The table lists this clonotype with a few counts. The rearrangement uses TRBV30 and TRBJ2-1; D might be TRBD1 (5 bases). This CDR3 has 12 amino acids. V was shortened by 2 bases and J by 6 bases, with 8 bases between the two germline ends. Germline V gene lookup returns CDR1 GTSNPN and CDR2 SVGIG (reference sequence). CDR3 loop: CAWSRGLNEQFF. CDR3 in DNA: TGTGCCTGGAGTAGGGGCCTCAATGAGCAGTTCTTC.

The V and J genes are TRBV6-5 and TRBJ1-1; the D gene is possibly TRBD1 (6 bases). Germline lookup yields CDR1 MNHEY and CDR2 SVGAGI. The CDR3 has 13 residues. Trimming pared 5 bases from V and 4 bases from J, leaving 11 bases between. The CDR3 DNA follows: TGTGCCAGCAGTAGGGCAGGGGTCACTGAAGCTTTCTTT. It yields the protein CASSRAGVTEAFF.

This clonotype was counted many times. One end of the junction is discordant with germline, which a read error may explain. The chain has TRBV11-2 and TRBJ2-7; 11 nucleotides align to TRBD2. Germline loops: CDR1 SGHAT, CDR2 FQNNGV. The CDR3 length is 15 residues. For the CDR3, the DNA is TGTGCCAGCAGCCTAGATAGCGGGGGGGCAGAGGAGCAGTACTTC. Protein: CASSLDSGGAEEQYF. Drawing the rest from reference TRBV11-2 and TRBJ2-7, the complete variable domain is EAGVAQSPRYKIIEKRQSVAFWCNPISGHATLYWYQQILGQGPKLLIQFQNNGVVDDSQLPKDRFSAERLKGVDSTLKIQPAKLEDSAVYLCASSLDSGGAEEQYFGPGTRLTVT.

For this clonotype: A much larger clone sits a single nucleotide away, making a read error possible. The V gene is TRBV12-3 or TRBV12-4, the J gene TRBJ2-3; no firm D call. There are 11 residues in the CDR3. Trimming took off 8 bases at V and 2 bases at J, with 5 bases between the two ends. In nucleotides, the CDR3 is TGTGCCAGCGGCTTCACAGATACGCAGTATTTT. Its protein is CASGFTDTQYF.

The gene calls are TRBV29-1 and TRBJ1-3, with TRBD1 matching 10 bases. V was clipped by 0 bases and J by 9 bases; unmatched bases: 5. The CDR3 loop spans 14 amino acids. The germline V gene has CDR1 SQVTM and CDR2 ANQGSEA. CDR3 region: CSVEDRDRGSTIYF. CDR3 coding DNA: TGCAGCGTTGAAGATAGGGACAGGGGATCCACCATATATTTT.

The chain is built from TRBV7-6 and TRBJ2-7; a weak D match, TRBD1 (6 bases). Trimming pared 4 bases from V and 5 bases from J, leaving 12 bases between. The CDR3 totals 13 residues. Germline CDR1 reads SGHVS; CDR2 reads FNYEAQ. The DNA for the CDR3 is TGTGCCAGCAGCTCGGATCAGGGGAACGAGCAGTACTTC. Protein sequence: CASSSDQGNEQYF.

In this sample, this clonotype turned up a few times. This chain connects TRBV20-1 to TRBJ2-1, with 13 bases fitting TRBD2. Germline V gives CDR1 DFQATT, CDR2 SNEGSKA (reference sequence). V lost 4 bases to trimming and J lost 5 bases; unmatched junction nucleotides: 5. The CDR3 is made up of 15 amino acids. Here the CDR3 reads CSANPGTSGNNEQFF. CDR3 DNA sequence: TGCAGTGCTAACCCCGGGACTAGCGGGAACAATGAGCAGTTCTTC.

The table lists this clonotype with a few counts. The chain is built from TRBV5-6 and TRBJ1-1; no clear D. Trimming shortened V by 6 bases and J by 8 bases, and 20 bases separated the two germline ends. The CDR3 loop spans 14 amino acids. Germline CDR1 reads SGHDT; CDR2 reads YYEEEE. CDR3 region: CASTSPFRTSEAFF. The CDR3 DNA reads as TGTGCCAGCACCTCCCCCTTCAGGACCTCCGAAGCTTTCTTT.

The chain couples TRBV28 to TRBJ2-7, with D tentatively TRBD2 (6 bases). CDR3 size: 14 residues. Trimming removed 5 bases from V and 3 bases from J, with 14 bases in between. Germline V gene sequence: CDR1 MDHEN, CDR2 SYDVKM. The CDR3 is CASSLAGTHYEQYF. The DNA of the CDR3 is TGTGCCAGCAGTCTCGCGGGGACCCACTACGAGCAGTACTTC.

The rearrangement joins TRBV20-1 to TRBJ2-7, with no clear D. Trimming took off 5 bases at V and 1 base at J, with 9 bases between the two ends. The CDR3 has 12 residues. Per germline, CDR1 DFQATT and CDR2 SNEGSKA (reference sequence). CDR3 nucleotides: TGCAGTGCTGCGCCAAAGTCCTACGAGCAGTACTTC. It is translated as CSAAPKSYEQYF.

In its sample, this clonotype was seen many times. V usage is TRBV6-1 and J usage is TRBJ2-3, with D perhaps TRBD1 (5 bases). The CDR3 contains 14 residues. V gave up 4 bases and J gave up 2 bases, with 10 bases separating them. Per the germline V gene, CDR1 is MNHNS and CDR2 is SASEGT. The CDR3 region is CASSVNRHTDTQYF. The CDR3 nucleotides are TGTGCCAGCAGTGTTAACAGGCACACAGATACGCAGTATTTT.

This clonotype occurred many times. This chain links TRBV6-2 or TRBV6-3 with TRBJ1-5; TRBD1 agrees at 7 bases. V dropped 2 bases and J dropped 6; count of bases not matched to a gene: 13. The CDR3 has 17 amino acids. Germline V gene sequence: CDR1 MNHEY, CDR2 SVGEGT. For the CDR3, the DNA is TGTGCCAGCAGTTACAGGAGTAAGGGGGCGTTTGGTCAGCCCCAGCATTTT. It is translated as CASSYRSKGAFGQPQHF.

This clonotype was recorded at least ten times. This rearrangement joins TRBV12-3 or TRBV12-4 to TRBJ2-5, with D possibly being TRBD2 (7 bases). CDR3 length equals 14 residues. V was shortened by 5 bases and J by 3 bases, with 13 bases between the two germline ends. The CDR3 loop is CASSVQGGEETQYF. Written as DNA, the CDR3 is TGTGCCAGCAGTGTACAGGGAGGGGAAGAGACCCAGTACTTC.

The chain combines TRBV7-9 with TRBJ2-3, with 11 bases identical to TRBD2. This CDR3 spans 15 amino acids. Trimming at V came to 5 bases and at J to 2 bases, leaving 3 bases not matched to a gene. Germline lookup yields CDR1 SEHNR and CDR2 FQNEAQ (reference sequence). Here the CDR3 reads CASSEGLAVTDTQYF. The CDR3 DNA is TGTGCCAGCAGCGAGGGACTAGCGGTCACAGATACGCAGTATTTT.

There are many counts of this clonotype. The chain carries TRBV18 and TRBJ2-6, with D unresolved. Trimming left V 8 bases short and J 0 bases short, with 5 bases between. Germline assignment: CDR1 KGHSH and CDR2 LQKENI. This CDR3 is built from 13 residues. The CDR3 DNA sequence: TGTGCCAGCACCTTCTCTGGGGCCAACGTCCTGACTTTC. As protein: CASTFSGANVLTF.

The V call is TRBV7-9, the J call TRBJ2-3; 10 bases are a match to TRBD1. The CDR3 runs to 15 residues. Per germline, CDR1 SEHNR and CDR2 FQNEAQ (reference sequence). Trimming at V came to 5 bases and at J to 2 bases, leaving 4 bases not matched to a gene. The CDR3 protein is CASSRGQGDTDTQYF. CDR3 DNA sequence: TGTGCCAGCAGCCGTGGACAGGGGGACACAGATACGCAGTATTTT.

Within the sample, this clonotype is medium-sized (0.01 to 0.1%). The rearrangement uses TRBV29-1 and TRBJ1-1; 8 positions agree with TRBD1. This CDR3 has 11 amino acids. V lost 6 bases to trimming and J lost 8 bases; unmatched junction nucleotides: 5. Per germline, CDR1 SQVTM and CDR2 ANQGSEA. The CDR3: CSVPGGREAFF. The DNA of the CDR3 is TGCAGCGTCCCAGGGGGCAGGGAAGCTTTCTTT.

The rearrangement uses TRBV20-1 and TRBJ2-5, with TRBD2 matching over 8 bases. The germline CDR1 and CDR2 sequences are DFQATT and SNEGSKA (reference sequence). After removal of 7 bases from V and 7 bases from J, the junction contained 14 bases not matched to a gene. This CDR3 has 14 amino acids. The CDR3 nucleotides read TGCAGTGGAGAAAGCGGGGGACCGCTGGGGACCCAGTACTTC. Encoded protein: CSGESGGPLGTQYF.

The rearrangement links TRBV21-1 to TRBJ2-1; whether TRBD1, the table's D call, matches the DNA was not checked. TRBV21-1 represents a pseudogene. The CDR3 length is 15 residues. The CDR3 loop reads CASRALRGVRNEQFF. CDR3 nucleotides: TGTGCCAGCAGAGCTCTCCGAGGGGTTCGCAATGAGCAGTTCTTC.

The chain couples TRBV10-3 to TRBJ2-1, with 8 bases that match TRBD1. Trimming at V came to 9 bases and at J to 0 bases, leaving 7 bases not matched to a gene. Germline values: CDR1 ENHRY, CDR2 SYGVKD. CDR3 length: 15 amino acids. The CDR3 region is CAINHGTGSYNEQFF. The CDR3 bases are TGTGCCATTAACCACGGGACAGGCTCCTACAATGAGCAGTTCTTC.

This clonotype was counted ten times or more. The chain recombines TRBV4-3 with TRBJ2-3; 10 bases agree with TRBD2. Germline CDR1 and CDR2: LGHNA and YSLEER. J was trimmed by 10 bases and V by 0 bases; bases with no gene match: 7. The CDR3 covers 15 residues. The CDR3 DNA reads as TGCGCCAGCAGCCAAGAGACTAGCGGGTCCCGGGCGCAGTATTTT. Translated, it gives CASSQETSGSRAQYF.

This clonotype counts as medium-sized (0.01 to 0.1%). The chain is built from TRBV7-3 and TRBJ2-1; 10 bases fit TRBD2. The J segment lost 5 bases and the V segment lost 5 bases, leaving 12 bases of the junction unmatched. Germline CDR1 reads SGHTA; CDR2 reads FQGTGA. CDR3 size: 17 residues. As DNA, the CDR3 is TGTGCCAGCAGCCCGCAGACCGGGACTAGCGCCCACAATGAGCAGTTCTTC. Its protein is CASSPQTGTSAHNEQFF. The variable domain in full, completed from reference TRBV7-3 and TRBJ2-1, reads GAGVSQTPSNKVTEKGKYVELRCDPISGHTALYWYRQSLGQGPEFLIYFQGTGAADDSGLPNDRFFAVRPEGSVSTLKIQRTERGDSAVYLCASSPQTGTSAHNEQFFGPGTRLTVL.

This clonotype was recorded many times. V is TRBV10-3 and J is TRBJ1-2, with no clear D. The CDR3 contains 16 residues. V was pared by 3 bases and J by 8 bases, with 22 bases between. Germline-derived CDR1 and CDR2 are ENHRY and SYGVKD. The CDR3 DNA follows: TGTGCCATCAGTGATATTAGGTCGGGTACAAGGCGAGGCTACACCTTC. Amino acid sequence: CAISDIRSGTRRGYTF.

The rearrangement links TRBV10-3 to TRBJ2-1; D is possibly TRBD2 (5 bases). CDR1 and CDR2 (germline): ENHRY, SYGVKD. The CDR3 covers 13 residues. Trimming removed 6 bases from V and 4 bases from J, with 10 bases in between. CDR3 sequence (DNA): TGTGCCATCAGCCCGCGGGCTTACAATGAGCAGTTCTTC. Its protein is CAISPRAYNEQFF.